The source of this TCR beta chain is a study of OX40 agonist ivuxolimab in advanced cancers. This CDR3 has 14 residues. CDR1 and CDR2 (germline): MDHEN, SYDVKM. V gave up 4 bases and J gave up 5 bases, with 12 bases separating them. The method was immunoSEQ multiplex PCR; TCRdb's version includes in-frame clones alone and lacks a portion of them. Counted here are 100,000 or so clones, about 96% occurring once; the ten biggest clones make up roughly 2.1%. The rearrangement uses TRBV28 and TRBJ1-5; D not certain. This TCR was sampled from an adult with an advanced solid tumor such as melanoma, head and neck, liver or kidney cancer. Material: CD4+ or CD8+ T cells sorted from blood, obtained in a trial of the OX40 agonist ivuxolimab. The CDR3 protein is CASSSSHSDQPQHF. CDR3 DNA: TGTGCCAGCAGTTCTTCTCACAGCGATCAGCCCCAGCATTTT.